This T cell receptor beta chain came from a study of T-cell memory formation after mild COVID-19. Whole-study context: The TCR clusters were mostly specific to one donor.

The CDR3 totals 14 residues. V lost 6 bases, J lost 2 bases, and 12 bases lay in between. Germline V lookup: CDR1 SEHNR, CDR2 FQNEAQ (reference sequence). Constant-segment primers served in 5'RACE that generated TCR alpha and TCR beta cDNA libraries bearing sample barcodes and UMIs. TCRdb itself ran the 5' RACE reads through MiXCR, one entry per CDR3 protein. The sample has about 320,000 distinct CDR3 sequences; 14% are singletons. The chain recombines TRBV7-9 with TRBJ2-3, with D possibly matching TRBD1 (6 bases). The receptor's source is a man younger than 35 who had mild COVID-19 (a few samples of this study predate the infection). Cell type and time point are not known. Source material: PBMCs or a T cell subset sorted from them (not recorded which). The CDR3 loop is CASRSQGFTDTQYF. For the CDR3, the DNA is TGTGCCAGCAGGTCACAGGGATTCACAGATACGCAGTATTTT.